This paragraph reports one T cell receptor (beta chain). This sample is part of a study of blood T cell repertoires in COVID-19. From germline, CDR1 is MNHEY and CDR2 SMNVEV (reference sequence). Trimming left V 3 bases short and J 7 bases short, with 12 bases between. The CDR3 loop spans 14 amino acids. The repertoire was sequenced with immunoSEQ multiplex PCR; TCRdb's copy has only in-frame clones and lacks some. The sample contains approximately 90,000 clones, roughly 80% of which appear only once. The receptor was isolated from a human donor in a cohort sampled during active COVID-19. What was sequenced was peripheral blood. This chain links TRBV27 with TRBJ1-4; the D is unclear. The CDR3 DNA follows: TGTGCCAGCAGTTTCTTGAGGGAGGGTGAAAAACTGTTTTTT. Translation: CASSFLREGEKLFF.